The source of this T cell receptor beta chain is a study of blood T cell repertoires in COVID-19. Unmatched junction bases numbered 4, after V lost 3 bases and J lost 2 bases. The germline V gene has CDR1 LNHDA and CDR2 SQIVND (reference sequence). The CDR3 sequence is 16 residues long. Membership in each cohort depended on participant-reported clinical history. Sequencing used immunoSEQ multiplex PCR; TCRdb keeps in-frame clones, though not all of them. The table lists a few hundred thousand clones, about 90% of them singletons, with roughly 14% in the top ten. This sequence originates from a woman in her 50s with acute COVID-19. The chain uses TRBV19 and TRBJ1-5; 10 bases are a match to TRBD1. The material sequenced was PBMCs or T cells enriched from blood (not recorded which). CDR3 DNA: TGTGCCAGTAGTATGTGGGACAGGGGACGCAATCAGCCCCAGCATTTT. Translating gives CASSMWDRGRNQPQHF.